The TCR beta chain under discussion was sequenced for a study of shared clonotypes between healthy human individuals. Study-wide findings and caveats: Exclusively blood specimens were collected; tissue repertoires likely differ. About 5% was the fraction of naive CD4 clonotypes found shared across four donors.

As concerns this clone: The antigen remains unidentified.

The germline CDR1 and CDR2 sequences are SGHRS and YFSETQ. V gave up 6 bases and J gave up 5 bases, with 14 bases separating them. The CDR3 extends over 13 amino acids. Profiling relied on immunoSEQ multiplex PCR, and the TCRdb table lists in-frame clones only, not all of them. This table holds 1.6 million or so clones, approximately 97% found once. The sequenced sample was naive CD4+ T cells sorted from blood. Subset denoted: CD45RA+ positively selected. This chain links TRBV5-1 with TRBJ1-1; D may be TRBD1 (5 bases). This receptor was identified in a young man in good health. CDR3 protein: CASNLGGRTEAFF. For the CDR3, the DNA is TGCGCCAGCAACCTCGGGGGTAGGACTGAAGCTTTCTTT.